These 21 T cell receptor beta chains were sequenced from one sample in a study of blood T cell repertoires in COVID-19. Generated by immunoSEQ multiplex PCR, the TCRdb table keeps only in-frame clones and is missing some. The data contain some 140,000 clones, over 70% of them seen just once; the ten biggest clones take up roughly a fifth. Specimen: peripheral blood. The source is a man older than 75 with acute or convalescent COVID-19.

This clone was seen a handful of times. The chain joins TRBV11-2 to TRBJ2-2; D remains unclear. V dropped 5 bases and J dropped 4 bases, with 14 bases sitting between them. The germline CDR1 and CDR2 sequences are SGHAT and FQNNGV. CDR3 size: 15 residues. The CDR3 is CASSPSPTITGELFF. As DNA, the CDR3 is TGTGCCAGCAGCCCTTCCCCAACAATCACCGGGGAGCTGTTTTTT.

Concerning this clone itself: Other DNA variants within this sample encode the same CDR3. The chain links TRBV11-3 to TRBJ1-1; D is possibly TRBD1 (6 bases). The germline gives CDR1 SGHNT, CDR2 YENEEA. The V end was cut by 3 bases, the J end by 2 bases, with 7 bases between. CDR3 length: 13 amino acids. CDR3 amino acids: CASSLDRNTEAFF. CDR3 coding DNA: TGTGCCAGCAGCTTGGACAGAAACACTGAAGCTTTCTTT.

The V call is TRBV4-1, the J call TRBJ2-2; 7 bases agree with TRBD1. With V trimmed by 4 bases and J by 3 bases, 8 bases remained unmatched. The CDR3 length is 16 residues. The germline gives CDR1 MGHRA, CDR2 YSYEKL. As DNA, the CDR3 is TGCGCCAGCAGCCGCAGAGACAGGGCAGACACCGGGGAGCTGTTTTTT. This codes for CASSRRDRADTGELFF.

This chain uses TRBV3-1 (or the pseudogene TRBV3-2) with TRBJ2-5, with 8 bases lining up with TRBD2. CDR3 size: 15 residues. With V trimmed by 4 bases and J by 1 base, 5 bases remained unmatched. The germline CDR1 and CDR2 sequences are LGHDT and YNNKEL (reference sequence). The CDR3 DNA follows: TGTGCCAGCAGCCTAACCGGGACTAGCCAAGAGACCCAGTACTTC. It codes for CASSLTGTSQETQYF.

The chain uses TRBV29-1 and TRBJ1-1, with 8 nucleotides matching TRBD1. V lost 6 bases, J lost 11 bases, and 5 bases stayed unmatched. The V gene's germline CDR1 is SQVTM and CDR2 ANQGSEA. The length of the CDR3 is 10 residues. This chain's CDR3 is CSVTGGKAFF. CDR3 in DNA: TGCAGCGTCACAGGGGGAAAGGCTTTCTTT.

The chain links TRBV7-2 to TRBJ2-1; 12 positions agree with TRBD2. The V gene's germline CDR1 is SGHTA and CDR2 FQGNSA. CDR3 size: 16 residues. V trimming: 4 bases; J trimming: 6 bases; junction bases outside the gene matches: 7. The CDR3 loop reads CASSSTSGGWGNEQFF. For the CDR3, the DNA is TGTGCCAGCAGCTCGACTAGCGGGGGCTGGGGCAATGAGCAGTTCTTC.

The chain carries TRBV5-4 and TRBJ1-2; D not certain. The germline CDR1 and CDR2 sequences are SGHNT and YYREEE (reference sequence). This CDR3 is built from 14 residues. V lost 0 bases to trimming and J lost 7 bases, with 13 bases between them. CDR3 sequence (DNA): TGTGCCAGCAGCTTGGAGCCCGAAAGCGCTGGCTACACCTTC. Protein product: CASSLEPESAGYTF.

This clone showed up just a few times. The CDR3 DNA follows: TGTGCCAGCAGACAACGACCGGGACTAGCGCTTGATGAGCAGTTCTTC. It yields the protein CASRQRPGLALDEQFF. The V gene is TRBV28, the J gene TRBJ2-1; 10 positions agree with TRBD2. Germline CDR1 is MDHEN and CDR2 is SYDVKM. V was clipped by 6 bases and J by 8 bases; unmatched bases: 13. CDR3 length equals 16 residues.

This clone was recorded only once. The rearrangement links TRBV19 to TRBJ1-5, with 7 bases aligning to TRBD1. The V segment lost 7 bases and the J segment 6 bases; nucleotides outside the gene matches: 12. The CDR3 is made up of 15 amino acids. Germline assignment: CDR1 LNHDA and CDR2 SQIVND (reference sequence). The CDR3 DNA is TGTGCCAGTAAGGCTGTGACAGGGAGCGGTCAGCCCCAGCATTTT. This encodes CASKAVTGSGQPQHF. The whole variable domain, filled in from reference TRBV19 and TRBJ1-5, reads DGGITQSPKYLFRKEGQNVTLSCEQNLNHDAMYWYRQDPGQGLRLIYYSQIVNDFQKGDIAEGYSVSREKKESFPLTVTSAQKNPTAFYLCASKAVTGSGQPQHFGDGTRLSIL.

The chain is built from TRBV5-6 and TRBJ2-7; possible D gene TRBD1, 6 bases. The germline V gene has CDR1 SGHDT and CDR2 YYEEEE. The germline V and J ends were trimmed by 0 bases and 7 bases, with 14 bases remaining between them. This CDR3 contains 14 residues. The chain's CDR3 is CASSLGGQPWEQYF. CDR3 in DNA: TGTGCCAGCAGCTTGGGTGGACAGCCCTGGGAGCAGTACTTC.

This CDR3 is CASSSTSGGRNEQFF. Here the CDR3 DNA reads TGTGCCAGCAGTTCTACTAGCGGGGGGAGGAATGAGCAGTTCTTC. V is TRBV27 and J is TRBJ2-1, with TRBD2 identical over 12 bases. The V gene end was trimmed by 4 bases and the J gene end by 7 bases; junction bases not matched to a gene: 5. This CDR3 has 15 residues. Per germline, CDR1 MNHEY and CDR2 SMNVEV (reference sequence).

This clone turned up a few times. The chain employs TRBV5-1 and TRBJ1-3, with D possibly TRBD1 on 6 matching bases. The germline gives CDR1 SGHRS, CDR2 YFSETQ. V lost 0 bases and J 2 bases, leaving 9 bases between the germline ends. The CDR3 is 15 amino acids. DNA for the CDR3: TGCGCCAGCAGCTTGGGCGGGGGGCCTGGAAACACCATATATTTT. Its protein is CASSLGGGPGNTIYF.

The V gene is TRBV3-1 (or the pseudogene TRBV3-2), the J gene TRBJ2-5; D remains unclear. The V gene lost 3 bases and the J gene lost 9 bases, with 17 bases spanning the gap. This CDR3 is 14 amino acids long. Germline V lookup: CDR1 LGHDT, CDR2 YNNKEL (reference sequence). The CDR3: CASSQWFLVRAQYF. The CDR3 DNA follows: TGTGCCAGCAGCCAGTGGTTCCTAGTCCGGGCCCAGTACTTC.

V and J are TRBV5-1 and TRBJ2-7; TRBD2 might be the D (5 bases). V dropped 0 bases and J dropped 9 bases, with 16 bases sitting between them. Per the germline V gene, CDR1 is SGHRS and CDR2 is YFSETQ. CDR3 length: 14 amino acids. The chain's CDR3 is CASSLAFSEGGQYF. The CDR3 DNA follows: TGCGCCAGCAGCTTGGCATTCAGTGAGGGTGGGCAGTACTTC.

The chain employs TRBV29-1 and TRBJ2-1, with 7 bases lining up with TRBD1. The length of the CDR3 is 14 residues. Germline loops: CDR1 SQVTM, CDR2 ANQGSEA. V lost 8 bases and J lost 8; bases outside the gene matches: 15. CDR3: CSMTGTVIGHEQFF. DNA for the CDR3: TGCAGCATGACCGGGACAGTCATCGGTCATGAGCAGTTCTTC.

The DNA of the CDR3 is TGCGCCAGTACCGGGACTAGCGGCAGCCACTACGAGCAGTACTTC. It is translated as CASTGTSGSHYEQYF. The rearrangement joins TRBV10-1 to TRBJ2-7, with 11 positions matching TRBD2. Trimming removed 9 bases from V and 3 bases from J; junction bases left unmatched: 10. The length of the CDR3 is 15 residues. CDR1 is WNHNN and CDR2 is SYGVQD in the germline V gene (reference sequence).

The chain carries TRBV7-2 and TRBJ2-7; a weak D match, TRBD2 (5 bases). Looked up from germline, CDR1 is SGHTA and CDR2 is FQGNSA. Trimming shortened V by 4 bases and J by 3 bases, and 13 bases separated the two germline ends. The CDR3 sequence is 14 residues long. The CDR3 DNA is TGTGCCAGCAGCTCCGGACTGGGAGTCTACGAGCAGTACTTC. Protein product: CASSSGLGVYEQYF.

This clone was seen a handful of times. This chain connects TRBV7-9 to TRBJ2-5; possibly TRBD1 for D (6 bases). The CDR3 runs 14 residues. Looked up from germline, CDR1 is SEHNR and CDR2 is FQNEAQ (reference sequence). Trimming stripped 5 bases from V and 9 bases from J, with 19 bases between. CDR3 residues: CASSPGHAEGAQYF. In DNA, the CDR3 is TGTGCCAGCAGCCCGGGACACGCCGAAGGGGCCCAGTACTTC.

This CDR3 is CASSYYTGGGETQYF. The DNA for the CDR3 is TGTGCCAGCAGTTACTATACAGGGGGAGGAGAGACCCAGTACTTC. The chain couples TRBV6-2 or TRBV6-3 to TRBJ2-5; 8 positions match TRBD1. The CDR3 extends over 15 amino acids. Losses at the gene ends were 1 base for V and 4 bases for J; bases not matched to a gene: 5. Per the germline V gene, CDR1 is MNHEY and CDR2 is SVGEGT.

The chain is built from TRBV6-5 and TRBJ2-7; 7 bases line up with TRBD1. The germline gives CDR1 MNHEY, CDR2 SVGAGI. This CDR3 contains 15 residues. V lost 2 bases, J lost 2 bases, and 6 bases stayed unmatched. DNA of the CDR3: TGTGCCAGCAGTTACACCGACAGGGTTACCTACGAGCAGTACTTC. It codes for CASSYTDRVTYEQYF.

Notes on this clone: A read error may produce the germline difference seen at one junction end. This chain connects TRBV20-1 to TRBJ1-6, with 8 bases identical to TRBD1. CDR3 length: 11 amino acids. Germline CDR1 reads DFQATT; CDR2 reads SNEGSKA (reference sequence). The CDR3 DNA follows: TGCAGTGCTAGATTGGGACAGGTCCCGATCTTT. It specifies CSARLGQVPIF.